The TCR beta chain under discussion was sequenced for a study of T cell responses to AZD1222 COVID-19 vaccine (dated by TCRdb to the early 2020s). General notes on the study: A total of 233 trial participants underwent TCR sequencing, of whom about 200 had received two doses of AZD1222 and around 25 had received two doses of the MenACWY control vaccine. Enrollment into the trials was organized by age into subgroups of 18-55, 56-69 and 70-plus years, and those subgroups contained roughly 150, 30 and 60 TCR-sequenced participants, respectively.

The CDR3 regions of human TCRbeta chains were analyzed by immunosequencing. In the source study's methods: TCRs in the repertoires were matched against a reference library of SARS-CoV-2-specific TCRs that had been generated with the MIRA antigen-specificity platform. Breadth was defined as the fraction of unique TCRs that were SARS-CoV-2-associated, and depth was defined as the fraction of total T cells that were SARS-CoV-2-associated. Using the MIRA data, each spike-specific TCR was assigned both to the spike region to which the TCR was reactive and to a CD4 or CD8 class. Log10-transformed breadth and depth values were compared by one-way ANOVA with Sidak's multiple comparisons tests. TCRdb carries this immuneACCESS record with in-frame sequences only. Its versions omit some clonotypes, under half of them owing to an unresolved V gene in the studies checked, with the rest unexplained. The D gene and trimming were derived from the DNA, and the V and J assignments and clone size from that table. The sample yields 95,000 to 150,000 clones; approximately 94% were counted once. Less than 6% of the sample lies in the top ten.

What this sample's time point label stands for: about 28 days (+/-7) after the second vaccine dose. AZD1222 recipients whose second dose came at about 4 weeks and those whose second dose came at about 12 weeks were combined into one group, since spike-specific TCR depth and breadth did not differ between the two schedules. Samples from vaccinated people were obtained from the UK trials COV001 and COV002, which included a single-blind randomized controlled phase 2/3 trial of AZD1222 (ChAdOx1 nCoV-19) in healthy adults. For TCRbeta chain sequencing, PBMC samples from trial participants were taken at day 0 and at day 28 after the second dose. Overall study results and their limits: Participants were mostly white British and included more females than males, and it was suggested by the authors that clonal diversity may have been underestimated. Because no day 14 peak-response samples were available, the repertoires could be characterized only after the peak T cell response. The whole spike protein was spanned by vaccine-associated CD4 TCRs, and dominant responses were seen in regions 160-218 and 743-854. Epitopes outside the regions mutated in the B.1.351 and B.1.1.7 variants were reportedly recognized by nearly half of the unique spike-specific TCRs. Spike-specific TCR breadth and depth rose significantly after two AZD1222 doses compared with day 0 and with MenACWY recipients. Conclusions about previously exposed vaccinees are limited, since just a handful of AZD1222 recipients were seropositive for SARS-CoV-2 at baseline. In the small 56-69-year group, the increase in depth fell short of significance, most likely because of low power.

A word on this clone: The antigen it recognizes is unknown. Base qualities are missing; no much larger clone stands one base away.

The cysteine opens and the phenylalanine closes a CDR3 of 12 amino acids. The DNA shown is the 36-base CDR3, in frame from base 1. The V end loses 5 bases and the J end loses 5 bases, and a stretch of 7 bases separates them. CDR1 and CDR2 were assigned from the germline V gene as MNHEY and SVGEGT. The source of this sequence is an adult who received the AZD1222 COVID-19 vaccine. This specimen consisted of peripheral blood, obtained 28 days after the second AZD1222 dose. The sequence joins TRBV6-2 or TRBV6-3 to TRBJ2-1; a confident D gene designation cannot be given. CDR3 reads: CASSPRNNEQFF. The DNA is TGTGCCAGCAGTCCCCGTAACAATGAGCAGTTCTTC.